This T cell receptor beta chain is from a study of blood T cell repertoires in COVID-19. Across the study: There were acute and convalescent COVID-19 samples, and they came from the United States, Italy and Spain.

Seattle's cohort entered during active infection and was followed longitudinally. Sequencing used immunoSEQ multiplex PCR; TCRdb keeps in-frame clones, though not all of them. The sample carries under 85,000 clones, roughly four fifths recorded once. V lost 0 bases and J 3 bases, leaving 13 bases between the germline ends. Germline lookup yields CDR1 SGDLS and CDR2 YYNGEE. The CDR3 consists of 15 residues. This clone appeared once. The sequencing input was peripheral blood. J is TRBJ2-7 and V is TRBV9; the D is unclear. This TCR was recovered from a man aged 50 or older with COVID-19, enrolled during active disease. This chain's CDR3 is CASSVAAGLLYEQYF. The CDR3 region has the DNA TGTGCCAGCAGCGTAGCGGCAGGCCTCCTCTACGAGCAGTACTTC.